What follows are 17 T cell receptor beta chains derived from one specimen sequenced in a study of blood T cell repertoires in COVID-19 (dated by TCRdb to between 2020 and 2021). The library was produced with the immunoSEQ multiplex PCR assay. TCRdb mirrors the immuneACCESS table, restricted to in-frame sequences. Some clones are absent from its copies; in checked studies, under half trace to an unresolved V gene, and the reason for the others is unknown. The sample yields just under 150,000 clones; about 85% were counted once. The ten largest clones add up to roughly 2.6% of the sample. Sequenced: peripheral blood. These receptors were collected from a human donor with acute or convalescent COVID-19. The donor label of this sample is uncertain.

The chain joins TRBV10-3 to TRBJ1-2; D is unresolved. The CDR3 consists of 13 residues. With 3 bases removed from V and 3 bases from J, the gap between germline ends came to 8 bases. Germline loops: CDR1 ENHRY, CDR2 SYGVKD. The chain's CDR3 is CAISEEGDYGYTF. CDR3 DNA sequence: TGTGCCATCAGTGAAGAGGGAGACTATGGCTACACCTTC.

The table lists this clone with a few counts. The chain uses TRBV2 and TRBJ1-5; D call uncertain. The CDR3 runs to 13 residues. Germline values: CDR1 SNHLY, CDR2 FYNNEI. V shed 8 bases and J shed 5 bases, with 13 bases lying between them. CDR3 sequence: CASRGAGYQPQHF. CDR3 DNA sequence: TGTGCCAGCCGCGGAGCCGGCTATCAGCCCCAGCATTTT.

The rearrangement uses TRBV3-1 (or the pseudogene TRBV3-2) and TRBJ2-5; D may be TRBD2 (5 bases). CDR1 and CDR2 from the germline V gene are LGHDT and YNNKEL (reference sequence). The V end was cut by 0 bases, the J end by 5 bases, with 10 bases between. This CDR3 comprises 14 residues. The CDR3 spells CASSQEGGAETQYF. CDR3 nucleotides: TGTGCCAGCAGCCAAGAAGGAGGCGCGGAGACCCAGTACTTC.

The chain is built from TRBV19 and TRBJ1-2; 7 positions agree with TRBD1. The CDR3 contains 15 residues. V lost 3 bases, J lost 4 bases, and 8 bases stayed unmatched. CDR1 and CDR2 (germline): LNHDA, SQIVND (reference sequence). The CDR3 region has the DNA TGTGCCAGTAGTATCCGGGACAGTCGTGCCTATGGCTACACCTTC. Amino acid sequence: CASSIRDSRAYGYTF.

The chain joins TRBV29-1 to TRBJ2-2; the D is unclear. Deletions cut 4 bases from V and 4 bases from J, with 4 bases between. The length of the CDR3 is 11 residues. Germline CDR1 is SQVTM and CDR2 is ANQGSEA. CDR3 amino acids: CSVVSTGELFF. CDR3 bases: TGCAGCGTTGTTAGCACCGGGGAGCTGTTTTTT.

CDR3 bases: TGTGCCAGCAGCCTACAGACCGGGGAGCTGTTTTTT. Amino acids: CASSLQTGELFF. This sequence joins TRBV6-6 and TRBJ2-2; D is unclear. Germline assignment: CDR1 MNHNY and CDR2 SVGAGI (reference sequence). V was clipped by 6 bases and J by 5 bases, with 7 bases between them. This CDR3 contains 12 residues.

In this sample, this clone turned up once. CDR3 protein: CASSLDGGRYYNEQFF. The CDR3 coding sequence is TGTGCCAGCAGCTTGGATGGGGGGAGGTACTACAATGAGCAGTTCTTC. The rearrangement uses TRBV5-6 and TRBJ2-1; weak D call: TRBD2 (6 bases). The CDR3 totals 16 residues. The ends were cut back, 0 bases at V and 3 bases at J, with 13 bases in the middle. Per germline, CDR1 SGHDT and CDR2 YYEEEE.

The chain recombines TRBV6-4 with TRBJ1-1; TRBD1 matches 9 bases. V lost 0 bases to trimming and J lost 0 bases; unmatched junction nucleotides: 8. This CDR3 is built from 18 residues. Germline CDR1 and CDR2: MRHNA and SNTAGT. The CDR3 bases are TGTGCCAGCAGTGACTCGATGGGACAGGGCTTCATGAACACTGAAGCTTTCTTT. Protein: CASSDSMGQGFMNTEAFF.

The CDR3 sequence is CAWSVEYEQYF. DNA for the CDR3: TGTGCCTGGAGTGTAGAGTACGAGCAGTACTTC. J is TRBJ2-7 and V is TRBV30; the D is unclear. The V end lost 0 bases, the J end lost 4 bases, and 4 bases lay between the germline ends. This CDR3 contains 11 residues. The germline gives CDR1 GTSNPN, CDR2 SVGIG (reference sequence).

The chain couples TRBV20-1 to TRBJ1-1, with D possibly being TRBD1 (6 bases). The germline V gene encodes CDR1 DFQATT and CDR2 SNEGSKA (reference sequence). Trimming removed 4 bases from V and 9 bases from J, with 12 bases in between. This CDR3 has 11 residues. CDR3: CSAKLGQKAFF. CDR3 in DNA: TGCAGTGCTAAGCTAGGACAGAAAGCTTTCTTT.

The chain links TRBV19 to TRBJ1-2, with TRBD1 identical over 7 bases. The V gene end was trimmed by 6 bases and the J gene end by 5 bases; junction bases not matched to a gene: 6. Germline CDR1 is LNHDA and CDR2 is SQIVND (reference sequence). This CDR3 contains 13 residues. CDR3 protein: CASRDRILYGYTF. The CDR3 nucleotides are TGTGCCAGTAGGGACAGGATTCTGTATGGCTACACCTTC.

J is TRBJ1-1 and V is TRBV4-3; D unclear. In germline, CDR1 is LGHNA, CDR2 YSLEER. The CDR3 has 15 residues. Trimming pared 0 bases from V and 0 bases from J, leaving 8 bases between. CDR3 loop: CASSQDRGLNTEAFF. The CDR3 nucleotides are TGCGCCAGCAGCCAAGACCGGGGATTGAACACTGAAGCTTTCTTT.

The CDR3 bases are TGCAGCGTTGAAGAGGACAGTGGTCGAGCTTTCTTT. Encoded protein: CSVEEDSGRAFF. This chain joins TRBV29-1 and TRBJ1-1; D possibly corresponds to TRBD1 (6 bases). There are 12 residues in the CDR3. Germline V gene data show CDR1 as SQVTM and CDR2 as ANQGSEA. The V end was cut by 0 bases, the J end by 10 bases, with 12 bases between. The full variable domain, in which reference TRBV29-1 and TRBJ1-1 provide the parts outside the CDR3, is SAVISQKPSRDICQRGTSLTIQCQVDSQVTMMFWYRQQPGQSLTLIATANQGSEATYESGFVIDKFPISRPNLTFSTLTVSNMSPEDSSIYLCSVEEDSGRAFFGQGTRLTVV.

DNA for the CDR3: TGTGCCAGCAGTCCTTCTGTGGGACAGGGGGCTGGCACTGAAGCTTTCTTT. It encodes CASSPSVGQGAGTEAFF. This chain uses TRBV28 with TRBJ1-1, with 12 positions matching TRBD1. Germline lookup yields CDR1 MDHEN and CDR2 SYDVKM. Trimming at V came to 5 bases and at J to 4 bases, leaving 11 bases not matched to a gene. This CDR3 is built from 17 residues.

This chain links TRBV24-1 with TRBJ2-5; D gene uncertain. Trimming took 4 bases from V and 2 from J, leaving 10 bases between them. The CDR3 is 14 amino acids. Germline loops: CDR1 KGHDR, CDR2 SFDVKD. The CDR3 reads CATSDPVSQETQYF. The CDR3 nucleotides read TGTGCCACCAGTGACCCGGTATCACAAGAGACCCAGTACTTC.

CDR3 residues: CASSSPPSEQYF. The CDR3 coding sequence is TGTGCCAGCAGTTCCCCGCCTAGCGAGCAGTACTTC. The chain joins TRBV6-5 to TRBJ2-7; D gene unclear. Trimming stripped 4 bases from V and 6 bases from J, with 10 bases between. Per germline, CDR1 MNHEY and CDR2 SVGAGI. The CDR3 loop spans 12 amino acids.

This chain joins TRBV6-4 and TRBJ2-5, with TRBD2 matching over 7 bases. Trimming removed 11 bases from V and 4 bases from J; junction bases left unmatched: 7. The CDR3 consists of 12 residues. Germline assignment: CDR1 MRHNA and CDR2 SNTAGT. The CDR3 is CAPWGGGETQYF. The CDR3 nucleotides read TGTGCCCCCTGGGGCGGGGGAGAGACCCAGTACTTC.